Listed here are 15 T cell receptor beta chains from one sample, sequenced in a study of beta chain features in type 1 diabetes (dated by TCRdb to the late 2010s). The protocol used for the library was the immunoSEQ multiplex PCR assay. The entire amount of isolated RNA was reverse transcribed using the High Capacity cDNA Reverse Transcription Kit, so the sequenced TCRB transcripts were expressed ones. TCRdb holds this immuneACCESS table with in-frame rearrangements only. Some clones are missing; in checked studies, unresolved V genes explain under half, and the rest has no known cause. The sample table shows roughly 310,000 clones, and approximately 9.9% are seen once. The ten largest clones take up around 0.015% of the sample. The source material was naive CD4+ T cells from blood. In the paper's terms, the cell subset or site label means: true naive CD4+ T cells. The receptors stem from a woman in her twenties or thirties in good health.

As concerns this clone: Other DNA variants within this sample encode the same CDR3. This chain connects TRBV7-2 to TRBJ2-1, with 8 positions matching TRBD2. CDR3 length: 15 amino acids. After removal of 5 bases from V and 2 bases from J, the junction contained 5 bases not matched to a gene. Germline V gene data show CDR1 as SGHTA and CDR2 as FQGNSA. DNA of the CDR3: TGTGCCAGCAGCCTTCTAGCGGGCGCCTACAATGAGCAGTTCTTC. This sequence encodes CASSLLAGAYNEQFF.

Only a few counts were recorded for this clone. The gene calls are TRBV19 and TRBJ2-1; D is unclear. V shed 5 bases and J shed 9 bases, with 14 bases lying between them. Germline V lookup: CDR1 LNHDA, CDR2 SQIVND (reference sequence). The CDR3 totals 13 residues. CDR3 sequence reads: CASSWRGAPEQFF. The CDR3 bases are TGTGCCAGTAGTTGGAGAGGAGCTCCTGAGCAGTTCTTC.

The chain recombines TRBV19 with TRBJ2-3, with 8 positions matching TRBD1. V lost 9 bases to trimming and J lost 2 bases; unmatched junction nucleotides: 7. The CDR3 runs 14 residues. Germline CDR1 is LNHDA and CDR2 is SQIVND (reference sequence). CDR3: CASTSTGATDTQYF. CDR3 nucleotide sequence: TGTGCCAGCACCTCGACAGGGGCCACAGATACGCAGTATTTT.

V is TRBV30 and J is TRBJ1-2; 10 bases fit TRBD1. The CDR3 extends over 20 amino acids. J lost 12 bases, V lost 3 bases, and 31 bases had no gene match. The germline V gene has CDR1 GTSNPN and CDR2 SVGIG (reference sequence). This chain's CDR3 is CAWSPARLNRDRGPTSRHTF. In nucleotides, the CDR3 is TGTGCCTGGAGCCCCGCCCGCTTAAACCGGGACAGGGGACCTACTTCGAGGCACACCTTC.

V gene TRBV28 combines with J gene TRBJ2-3; TRBD2 aligns across 11 bases. This CDR3 spans 18 amino acids. CDR1 and CDR2 from the germline V gene are MDHEN and SYDVKM. V lost 5 bases to trimming and J lost 4 bases; unmatched junction nucleotides: 14. The CDR3 region is CASSPGGLAGGSSDTQYF. DNA for the CDR3: TGTGCCAGCAGTCCAGGTGGCCTAGCGGGAGGTTCTTCAGATACGCAGTATTTT. Supplemented by reference TRBV28 and TRBJ2-3, the full variable domain reads DVKVTQSSRYLVKRTGEKVFLECVQDMDHENMFWYRQDPGLGLRLIYFSYDVKMKEKGDIPEGYSVSREKKERFSLILESASTNQTSMYLCASSPGGLAGGSSDTQYFGPGTRLTVL.

This clone was counted a few times. J is TRBJ1-1 and V is TRBV5-1; no clear D. The CDR3 totals 16 residues. Trimming cost V 0 bases and J 4 bases, with 16 bases left between them. Germline V CDR1 and CDR2: SGHRS, YFSETQ. The DNA for the CDR3 is TGCGCCAGCAGCTTGGGGAGGGATCGAGCGACCACTGAAGCTTTCTTT. This gives the protein CASSLGRDRATTEAFF.

The chain recombines TRBV7-2 with TRBJ2-5, with D tentatively TRBD2 (6 bases). Germline values: CDR1 SGHTA, CDR2 FQGNSA. This CDR3 has 15 amino acids. The V end lost 4 bases, the J end lost 5 bases, and 17 bases lay between the germline ends. The CDR3 region is CASSSLGRQRETQYF. CDR3 DNA sequence: TGTGCCAGCAGCTCTCTGGGGAGGCAGCGGGAGACCCAGTACTTC. Filled out from reference TRBV7-2 and TRBJ2-5, the complete variable domain reads GAGVSQSPSNKVTEKGKDVELRCDPISGHTALYWYRQSLGQGLEFLIYFQGNSAPDKSGLPSDRFSAERTGGSVSTLTIQRTQQEDSAVYLCASSSLGRQRETQYFGPGTRLLVL.

The J gene is TRBJ1-3, the V gene TRBV11-2; TRBD1 matches at 7 bases. The CDR3 contains 17 residues. Germline V gives CDR1 SGHAT, CDR2 FQNNGV. Trimming at V came to 5 bases and at J to 1 base, leaving 11 bases not matched to a gene. Written as DNA, the CDR3 is TGTGCCAGCAGCCCGAGAGGACAGGTCCGATCTGGAAACACCATATATTTT. Protein sequence: CASSPRGQVRSGNTIYF.

This chain connects TRBV28 to TRBJ2-3; D is uncertain. V was shortened by 8 bases and J by 1 base, with 19 bases between the two germline ends. Germline CDR1 is MDHEN and CDR2 is SYDVKM. This CDR3 contains 16 residues. CDR3 DNA sequence: TGTGCCAGCCGTTCCCCGGTGGGCATCGGCACAGATACGCAGTATTTT. Translated, it gives CASRSPVGIGTDTQYF.

This clone turned up a few times. V gene TRBV7-3 combines with J gene TRBJ2-1; 9 nucleotides match TRBD1. The trim removed 5 bases at V and 5 bases at J, leaving 7 bases unmatched. CDR3 length equals 15 residues. Germline V gene sequence: CDR1 SGHTA, CDR2 FQGTGA. CDR3 in amino acids: CASSKDRGRHNEQFF. In DNA, the CDR3 is TGTGCCAGCAGCAAGGACAGGGGTAGGCACAATGAGCAGTTCTTC.

The rearrangement uses TRBV7-8 and TRBJ2-7, with 8 bases identical to TRBD1. Germline V CDR1 and CDR2: SGHVS, FQNEAQ. The CDR3 loop spans 16 amino acids. Germline trimming cut 0 bases from V and 1 base from J; bases unmatched to any gene: 5. CDR3 in DNA: TGTGCCAGCAGCTTAGCAATCGGGACAGGATCCTACGAGCAGTACTTC. Residues: CASSLAIGTGSYEQYF.

The V call is TRBV9, the J call TRBJ1-3; TRBD1 is a possible D gene (5 bases). The CDR3 runs 16 residues. Germline CDR1 reads SGDLS; CDR2 reads YYNGEE. V was cut by 3 bases and J by 0 bases, with 13 bases left in between. The CDR3 DNA is TGTGCCAGCAGCGGCGAAAACCAGGGCTCTGGAAACACCATATATTTT. Protein sequence: CASSGENQGSGNTIYF.

This chain links TRBV29-1 with TRBJ1-2; TRBD1 might be the D (5 bases). Germline CDR1 SQVTM, CDR2 ANQGSEA. Between the trimmed V and J ends, which lost 1 base and 8 bases, there was a span of 17 bases. This CDR3 is built from 14 residues. In DNA, the CDR3 is TGCAGCGTTGAAGTTCACCTGGGAGGGGAAGGCTACACCTTC. This gives the protein CSVEVHLGGEGYTF.

The V gene is TRBV5-8, the J gene TRBJ2-3, with D unresolved. V dropped 0 bases and J dropped 0 bases, with 8 bases sitting between them. CDR1 and CDR2 from the germline V gene are SGHTS and YDEGEE. This CDR3 is 15 amino acids long. CDR3 DNA sequence: TGTGCCAGCAGCTTGGAACAGCCTAGCACAGATACGCAGTATTTT. Translated, it gives CASSLEQPSTDTQYF.

The V call is TRBV6-5, the J call TRBJ1-1; D may be TRBD1 (5 bases). This CDR3 is 15 amino acids long. V dropped 4 bases and J dropped 5 bases, with 17 bases sitting between them. Germline V gives CDR1 MNHEY, CDR2 SVGAGI. The DNA of the CDR3 is TGTGCCAGCAGTTGGGCGCAACTGGGGGGGACTGAAGCTTTCTTT. This codes for CASSWAQLGGTEAFF.